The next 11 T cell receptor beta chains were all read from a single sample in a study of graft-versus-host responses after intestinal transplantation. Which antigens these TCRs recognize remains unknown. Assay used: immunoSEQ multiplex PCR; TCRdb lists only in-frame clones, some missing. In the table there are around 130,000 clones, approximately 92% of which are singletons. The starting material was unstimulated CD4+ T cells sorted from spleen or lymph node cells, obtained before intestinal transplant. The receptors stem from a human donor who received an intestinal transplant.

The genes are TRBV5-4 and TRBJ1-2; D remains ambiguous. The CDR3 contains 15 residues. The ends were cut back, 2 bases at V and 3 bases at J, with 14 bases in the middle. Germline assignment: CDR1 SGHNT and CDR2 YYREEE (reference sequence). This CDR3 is CASSLGRVKDYGYTF. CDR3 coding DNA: TGTGCCAGCAGCTTAGGGAGGGTTAAAGACTATGGCTACACCTTC.

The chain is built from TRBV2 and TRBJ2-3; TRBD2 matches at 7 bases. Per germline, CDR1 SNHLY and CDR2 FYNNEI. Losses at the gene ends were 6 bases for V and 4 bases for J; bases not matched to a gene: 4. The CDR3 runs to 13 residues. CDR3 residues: CASSRDYADTQYF. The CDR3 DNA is TGTGCCAGCAGCCGGGACTACGCAGATACGCAGTATTTT.

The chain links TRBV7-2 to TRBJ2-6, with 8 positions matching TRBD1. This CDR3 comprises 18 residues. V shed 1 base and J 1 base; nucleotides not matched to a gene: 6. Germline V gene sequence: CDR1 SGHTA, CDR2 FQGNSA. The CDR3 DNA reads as TGTGCCAGCAGCTTAGTGGGGACAGGTCTATCTGGGGCCAACGTCCTGACTTTC. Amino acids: CASSLVGTGLSGANVLTF.

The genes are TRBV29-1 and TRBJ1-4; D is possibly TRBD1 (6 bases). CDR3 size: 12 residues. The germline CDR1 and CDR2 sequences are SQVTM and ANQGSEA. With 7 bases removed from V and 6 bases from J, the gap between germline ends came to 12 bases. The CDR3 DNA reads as TGCAGCGCGTACAGGGAAGATGAAAAACTGTTTTTT. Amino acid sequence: CSAYREDEKLFF. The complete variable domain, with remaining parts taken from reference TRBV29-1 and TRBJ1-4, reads SAVISQKPSRDICQRGTSLTIQCQVDSQVTMMFWYRQQPGQSLTLIATANQGSEATYESGFVIDKFPISRPNLTFSTLTVSNMSPEDSSIYLCSAYREDEKLFFGSGTQLSVL.

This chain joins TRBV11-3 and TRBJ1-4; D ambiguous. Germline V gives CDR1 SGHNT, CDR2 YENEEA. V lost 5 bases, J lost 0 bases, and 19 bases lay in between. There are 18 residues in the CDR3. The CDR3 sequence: CASSPGSTASATNEKLFF. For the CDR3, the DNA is TGTGCCAGCAGCCCAGGTAGTACAGCATCTGCAACTAATGAAAAACTGTTTTTT. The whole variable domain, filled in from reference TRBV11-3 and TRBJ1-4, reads EAGVVQSPRYKIIEKKQPVAFWCNPISGHNTLYWYLQNLGQGPELLIRYENEEAVDDSQLPKDRFSAERLKGVDSTLKIQPAELGDSAVYLCASSPGSTASATNEKLFFGSGTQLSVL.

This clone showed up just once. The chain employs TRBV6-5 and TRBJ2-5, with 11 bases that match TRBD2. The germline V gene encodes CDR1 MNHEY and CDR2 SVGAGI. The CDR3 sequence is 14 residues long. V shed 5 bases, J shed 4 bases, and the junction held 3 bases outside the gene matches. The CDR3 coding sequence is TGTGCCAGCAGTCTAGCGGGGGGAGGAGAGACCCAGTACTTC. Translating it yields CASSLAGGGETQYF.

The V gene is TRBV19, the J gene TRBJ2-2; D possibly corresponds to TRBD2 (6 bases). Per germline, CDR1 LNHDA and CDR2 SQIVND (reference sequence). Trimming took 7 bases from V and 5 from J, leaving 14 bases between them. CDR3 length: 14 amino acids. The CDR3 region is CASTRRGGTGELFF. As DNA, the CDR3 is TGTGCCAGTACTAGGAGGGGTGGGACCGGGGAGCTGTTTTTT.

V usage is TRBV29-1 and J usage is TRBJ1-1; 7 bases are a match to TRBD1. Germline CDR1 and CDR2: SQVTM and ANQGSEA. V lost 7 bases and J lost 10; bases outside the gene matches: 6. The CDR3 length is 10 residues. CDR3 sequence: CSDNRGSAFF. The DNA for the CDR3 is TGCAGCGACAACAGGGGTTCAGCTTTCTTT.

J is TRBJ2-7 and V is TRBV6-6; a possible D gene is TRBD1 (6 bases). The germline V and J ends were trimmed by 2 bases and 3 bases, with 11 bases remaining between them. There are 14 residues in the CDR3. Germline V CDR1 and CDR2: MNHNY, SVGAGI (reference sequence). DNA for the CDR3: TGTGCCAGCAGTTACACACAGGGATTCTACGAGCAGTACTTC. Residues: CASSYTQGFYEQYF.

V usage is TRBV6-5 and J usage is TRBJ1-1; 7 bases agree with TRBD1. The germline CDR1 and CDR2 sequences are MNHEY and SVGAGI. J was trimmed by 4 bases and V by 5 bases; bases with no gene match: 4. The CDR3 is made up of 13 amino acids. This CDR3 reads CASSRDRATEAFF. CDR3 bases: TGTGCCAGCAGTCGAGACAGGGCCACTGAAGCTTTCTTT.

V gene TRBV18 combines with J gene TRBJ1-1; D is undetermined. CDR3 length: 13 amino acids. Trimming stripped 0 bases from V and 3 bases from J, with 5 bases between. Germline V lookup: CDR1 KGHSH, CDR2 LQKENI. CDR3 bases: TGTGCCAGCTCACCACCCGAGGACACTGAAGCTTTCTTT. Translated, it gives CASSPPEDTEAFF.